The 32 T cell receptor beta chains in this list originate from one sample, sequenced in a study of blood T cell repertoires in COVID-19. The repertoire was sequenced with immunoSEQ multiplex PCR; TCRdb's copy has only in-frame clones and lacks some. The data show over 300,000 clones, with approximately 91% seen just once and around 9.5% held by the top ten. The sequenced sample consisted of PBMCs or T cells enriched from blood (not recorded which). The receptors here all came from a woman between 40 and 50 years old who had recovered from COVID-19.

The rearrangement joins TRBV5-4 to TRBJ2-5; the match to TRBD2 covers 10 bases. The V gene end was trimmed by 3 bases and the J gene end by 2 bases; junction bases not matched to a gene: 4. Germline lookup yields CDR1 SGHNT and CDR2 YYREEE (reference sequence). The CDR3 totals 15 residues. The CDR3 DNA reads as TGTGCCAGCAGCTCGGGACTAGCGCTTCAAGAGACCCAGTACTTC. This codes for CASSSGLALQETQYF.

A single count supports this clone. CDR3 bases: TGTGCCAGCAGCCAAGGGACAGGCGGCAACTCTGGAAACACCATATATTTT. Translated: CASSQGTGGNSGNTIYF. The chain uses TRBV14 and TRBJ1-3, with 7 bases fitting TRBD1. V shed 1 base, J shed 0 bases, and the junction held 6 bases outside the gene matches. CDR3 length: 17 amino acids. CDR1 is SGHDN and CDR2 is FVKESK in the germline V gene.

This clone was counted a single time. The CDR3 loop reads CASRGEGRGTEAFF. The CDR3 DNA is TGTGCCAGCCGAGGGGAGGGCAGAGGAACTGAAGCTTTCTTT. V and J are TRBV19 and TRBJ1-1; possibly TRBD1 for D (5 bases). Germline assignment: CDR1 LNHDA and CDR2 SQIVND (reference sequence). The V gene lost 9 bases and the J gene lost 5 bases, with 19 bases spanning the gap. This CDR3 has 14 amino acids.

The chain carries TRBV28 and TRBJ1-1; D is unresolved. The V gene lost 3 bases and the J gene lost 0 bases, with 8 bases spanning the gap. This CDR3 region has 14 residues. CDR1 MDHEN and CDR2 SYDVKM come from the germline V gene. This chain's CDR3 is CASSFREMNTEAFF. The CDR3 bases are TGTGCCAGCAGTTTCCGGGAAATGAACACTGAAGCTTTCTTT.

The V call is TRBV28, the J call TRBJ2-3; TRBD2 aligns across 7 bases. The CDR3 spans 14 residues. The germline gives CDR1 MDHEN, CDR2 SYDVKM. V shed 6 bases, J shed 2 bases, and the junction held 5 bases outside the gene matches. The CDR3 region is CASRRAGLTDTQYF. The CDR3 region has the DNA TGTGCCAGCAGAAGAGCGGGGCTCACAGATACGCAGTATTTT.

The DNA of the CDR3 is TGTGCCAGCAGCCCGCGGGACAGGGATATCAATGAGCAGTTCTTC. Translating gives CASSPRDRDINEQFF. The rearrangement links TRBV5-4 to TRBJ2-1, with TRBD1 matching 9 bases. V lost 4 bases to trimming and J lost 6 bases; unmatched junction nucleotides: 8. Germline CDR1 is SGHNT and CDR2 is YYREEE (reference sequence). The CDR3 spans 15 residues.

The CDR3 here is CASSVEGTAYLNTEAFF. Here the CDR3 DNA reads TGTGCCAGCAGCGTAGAAGGGACAGCGTATTTGAACACTGAAGCTTTCTTT. This chain uses TRBV9 with TRBJ1-1, with 7 bases identical to TRBD1. This CDR3 contains 17 residues. Germline V gene lookup returns CDR1 SGDLS and CDR2 YYNGEE. V shed 0 bases, J shed 0 bases, and the junction held 8 bases outside the gene matches.

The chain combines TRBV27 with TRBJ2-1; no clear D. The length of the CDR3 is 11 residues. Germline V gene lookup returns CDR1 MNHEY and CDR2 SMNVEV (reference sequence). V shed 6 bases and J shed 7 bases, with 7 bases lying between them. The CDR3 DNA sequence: TGTGCCAGCAGGGCTTGGAATGAGCAGTTCTTC. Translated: CASRAWNEQFF.

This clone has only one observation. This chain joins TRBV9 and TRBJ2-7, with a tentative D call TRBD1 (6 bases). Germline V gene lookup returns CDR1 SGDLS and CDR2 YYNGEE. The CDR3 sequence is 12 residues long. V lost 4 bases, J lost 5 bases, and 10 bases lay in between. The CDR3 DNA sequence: TGTGCCAGCAGCTCCTCAGGGGACGAGCAGTACTTC. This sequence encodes CASSSSGDEQYF.

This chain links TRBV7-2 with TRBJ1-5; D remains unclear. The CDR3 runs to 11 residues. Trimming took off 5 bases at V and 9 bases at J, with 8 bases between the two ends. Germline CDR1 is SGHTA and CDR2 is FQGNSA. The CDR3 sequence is CASSNLGPQHF. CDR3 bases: TGTGCCAGCAGCAACCTCGGGCCCCAGCATTTT.

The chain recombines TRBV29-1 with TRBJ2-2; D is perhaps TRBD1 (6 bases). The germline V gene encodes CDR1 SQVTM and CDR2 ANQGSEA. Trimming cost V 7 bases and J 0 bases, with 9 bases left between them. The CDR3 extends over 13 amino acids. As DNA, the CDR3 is TGCAGCGCCGACAGGCCGAACACCGGGGAGCTGTTTTTT. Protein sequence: CSADRPNTGELFF.

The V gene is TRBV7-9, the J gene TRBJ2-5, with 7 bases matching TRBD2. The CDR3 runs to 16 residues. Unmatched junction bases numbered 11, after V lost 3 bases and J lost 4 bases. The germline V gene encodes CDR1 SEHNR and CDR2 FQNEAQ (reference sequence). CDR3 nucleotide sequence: TGTGCCAGCAGCTTTATGGGCGGGAGTGATTCAGAGACCCAGTACTTC. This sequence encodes CASSFMGGSDSETQYF.

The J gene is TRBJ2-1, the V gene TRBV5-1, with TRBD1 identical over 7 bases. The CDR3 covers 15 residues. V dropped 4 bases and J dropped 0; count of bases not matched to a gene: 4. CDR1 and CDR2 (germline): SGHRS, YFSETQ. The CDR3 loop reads CASSPDRSSYNEQFF. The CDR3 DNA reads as TGCGCCAGCAGCCCGGACAGGAGCTCCTACAATGAGCAGTTCTTC.

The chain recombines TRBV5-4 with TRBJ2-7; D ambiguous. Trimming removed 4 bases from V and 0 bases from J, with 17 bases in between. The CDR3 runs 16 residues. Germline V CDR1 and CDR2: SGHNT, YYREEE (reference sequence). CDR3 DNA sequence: TGTGCCAGCAGCCCGCGAACCGACTGGTCCTCCTACGAGCAGTACTTC. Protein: CASSPRTDWSSYEQYF.

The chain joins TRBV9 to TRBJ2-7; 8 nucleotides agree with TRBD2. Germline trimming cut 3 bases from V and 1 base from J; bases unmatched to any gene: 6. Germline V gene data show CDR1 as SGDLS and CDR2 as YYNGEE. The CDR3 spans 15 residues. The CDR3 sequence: CASSAHGGGSYEQYF. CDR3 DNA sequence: TGTGCCAGCAGCGCCCACGGGGGGGGATCCTACGAGCAGTACTTC.

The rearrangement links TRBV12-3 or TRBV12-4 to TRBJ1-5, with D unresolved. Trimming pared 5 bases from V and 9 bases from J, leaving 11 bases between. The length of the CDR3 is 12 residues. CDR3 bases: TGTGCCAGCAGTCTAGGTCCCAGGCCCCAGCATTTT. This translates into CASSLGPRPQHF.

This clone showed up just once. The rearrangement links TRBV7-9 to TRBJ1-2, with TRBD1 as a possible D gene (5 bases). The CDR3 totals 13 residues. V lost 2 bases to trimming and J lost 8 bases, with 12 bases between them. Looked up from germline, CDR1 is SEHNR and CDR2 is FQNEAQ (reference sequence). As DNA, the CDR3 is TGTGCCAGCAGCTTAAGGGGAACAGACGGCTACACCTTC. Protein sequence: CASSLRGTDGYTF.

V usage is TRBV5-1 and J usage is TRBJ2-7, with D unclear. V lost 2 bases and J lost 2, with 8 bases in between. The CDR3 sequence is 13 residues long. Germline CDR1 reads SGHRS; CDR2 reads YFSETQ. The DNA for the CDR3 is TGCGCCAGCAGCTTAGTACAGCCCTACGAGCAGTACTTC. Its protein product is CASSLVQPYEQYF. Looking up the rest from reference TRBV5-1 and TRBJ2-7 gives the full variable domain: KAGVTQTPRYLIKTRGQQVTLSCSPISGHRSVSWYQQTPGQGLQFLFEYFSETQRNKGNFPGRFSGRQFSNSRSEMNVSTLELGDSALYLCASSLVQPYEQYFGPGTRLTVT.

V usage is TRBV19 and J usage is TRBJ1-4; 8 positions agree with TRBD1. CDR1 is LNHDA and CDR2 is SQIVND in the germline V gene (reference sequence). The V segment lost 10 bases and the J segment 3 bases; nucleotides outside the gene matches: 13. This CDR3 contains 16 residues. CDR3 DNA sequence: TGTGCCACGTCCTGGGGACAGGCCAGCTCTAATGAAAAACTGTTTTTT. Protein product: CATSWGQASSNEKLFF.

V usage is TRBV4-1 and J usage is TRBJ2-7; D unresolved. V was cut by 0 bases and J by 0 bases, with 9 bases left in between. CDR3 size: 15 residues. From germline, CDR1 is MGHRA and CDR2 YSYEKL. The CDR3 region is CASSQESAISYEQYF. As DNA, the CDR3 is TGCGCCAGCAGCCAAGAATCCGCTATCTCCTACGAGCAGTACTTC.

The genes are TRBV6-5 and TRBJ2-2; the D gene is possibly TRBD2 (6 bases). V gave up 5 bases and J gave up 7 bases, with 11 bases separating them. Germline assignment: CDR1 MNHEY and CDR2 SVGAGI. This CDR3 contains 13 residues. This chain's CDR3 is CASSNGGGGELFF. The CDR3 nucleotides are TGTGCCAGCAGTAACGGGGGAGGCGGGGAGCTGTTTTTT.

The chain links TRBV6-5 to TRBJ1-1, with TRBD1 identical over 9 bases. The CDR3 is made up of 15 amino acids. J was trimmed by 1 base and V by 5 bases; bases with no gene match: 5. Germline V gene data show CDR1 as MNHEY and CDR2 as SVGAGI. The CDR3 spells CASSTTGGWNTEAFF. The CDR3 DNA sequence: TGTGCCAGCAGTACCACAGGGGGCTGGAACACTGAAGCTTTCTTT.

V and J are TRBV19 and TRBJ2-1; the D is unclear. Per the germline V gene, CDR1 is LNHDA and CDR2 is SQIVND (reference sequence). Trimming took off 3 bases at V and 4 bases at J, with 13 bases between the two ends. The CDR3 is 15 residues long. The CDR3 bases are TGTGCCAGTAGTATCGAACACCAACTATACAATGAGCAGTTCTTC. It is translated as CASSIEHQLYNEQFF.

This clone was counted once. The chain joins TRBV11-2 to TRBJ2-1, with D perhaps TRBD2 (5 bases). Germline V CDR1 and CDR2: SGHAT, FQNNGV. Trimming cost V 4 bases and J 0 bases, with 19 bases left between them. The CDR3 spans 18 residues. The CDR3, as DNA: TGTGCCAGCAGCTCCCCCGATCCGGGGTATAGCTCCTACAATGAGCAGTTCTTC. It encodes CASSSPDPGYSSYNEQFF. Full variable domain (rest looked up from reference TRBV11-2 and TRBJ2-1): EAGVAQSPRYKIIEKRQSVAFWCNPISGHATLYWYQQILGQGPKLLIQFQNNGVVDDSQLPKDRFSAERLKGVDSTLKIQPAKLEDSAVYLCASSSPDPGYSSYNEQFFGPGTRLTVL.

CDR3 nucleotides: TGTGCCAGCAGTCTTCTCACAGATACGCAGTATTTT. It yields the protein CASSLLTDTQYF. This rearrangement joins TRBV7-6 to TRBJ2-3; D is unclear. The ends were cut back, 6 bases at V and 2 bases at J, with 6 bases in the middle. From germline, CDR1 is SGHVS and CDR2 FNYEAQ. The CDR3 is 12 amino acids.

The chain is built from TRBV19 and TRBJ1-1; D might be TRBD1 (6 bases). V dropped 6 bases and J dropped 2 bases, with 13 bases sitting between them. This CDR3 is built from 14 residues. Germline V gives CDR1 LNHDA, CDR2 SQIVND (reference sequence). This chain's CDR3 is CASRTGSGNTEAFF. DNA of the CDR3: TGTGCCAGTAGAACAGGGTCGGGTAACACTGAAGCTTTCTTT.

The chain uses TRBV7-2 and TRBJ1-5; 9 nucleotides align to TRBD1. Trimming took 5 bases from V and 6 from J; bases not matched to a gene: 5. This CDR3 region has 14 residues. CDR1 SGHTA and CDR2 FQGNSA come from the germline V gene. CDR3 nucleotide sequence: TGTGCCAGCAGCACCGGACAGGGGATTCAGCCCCAGCATTTT. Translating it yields CASSTGQGIQPQHF. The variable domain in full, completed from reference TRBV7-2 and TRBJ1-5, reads GAGVSQSPSNKVTEKGKDVELRCDPISGHTALYWYRQSLGQGLEFLIYFQGNSAPDKSGLPSDRFSAERTGGSVSTLTIQRTQQEDSAVYLCASSTGQGIQPQHFGDGTRLSIL.

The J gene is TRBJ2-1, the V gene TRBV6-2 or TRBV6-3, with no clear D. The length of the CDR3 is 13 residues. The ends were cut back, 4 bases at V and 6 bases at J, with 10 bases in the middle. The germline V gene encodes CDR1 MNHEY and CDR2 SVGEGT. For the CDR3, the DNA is TGTGCCAGCAGTTCCTTCCTCCGCAATGAGCAGTTCTTC. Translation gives CASSSFLRNEQFF.

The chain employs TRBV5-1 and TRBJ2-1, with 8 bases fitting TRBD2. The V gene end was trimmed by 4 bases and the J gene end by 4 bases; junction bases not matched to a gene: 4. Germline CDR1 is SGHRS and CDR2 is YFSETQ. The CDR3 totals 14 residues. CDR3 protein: CASSISGGYNEQFF. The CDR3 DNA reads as TGCGCCAGCAGCATCTCGGGAGGGTACAATGAGCAGTTCTTC.

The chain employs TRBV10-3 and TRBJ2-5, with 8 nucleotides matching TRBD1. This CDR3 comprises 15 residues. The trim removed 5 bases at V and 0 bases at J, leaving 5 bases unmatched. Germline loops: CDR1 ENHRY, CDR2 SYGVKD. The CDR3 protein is CAISKTGEHQETQYF. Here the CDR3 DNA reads TGTGCCATCAGTAAGACAGGGGAGCACCAAGAGACCCAGTACTTC.

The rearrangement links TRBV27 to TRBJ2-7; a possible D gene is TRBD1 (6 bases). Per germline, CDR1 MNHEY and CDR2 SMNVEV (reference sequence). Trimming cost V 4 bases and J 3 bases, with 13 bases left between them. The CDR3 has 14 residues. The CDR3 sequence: CASSWARTDYEQYF. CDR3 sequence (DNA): TGTGCCAGCAGTTGGGCTCGGACAGACTACGAGCAGTACTTC.

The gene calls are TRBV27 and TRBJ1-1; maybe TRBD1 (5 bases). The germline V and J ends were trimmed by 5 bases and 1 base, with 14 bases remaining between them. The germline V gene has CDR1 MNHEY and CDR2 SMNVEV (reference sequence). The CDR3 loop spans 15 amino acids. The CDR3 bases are TGTGCCAGCAGTCCCCCCCGGGGGACGAACACTGAAGCTTTCTTT. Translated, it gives CASSPPRGTNTEAFF.